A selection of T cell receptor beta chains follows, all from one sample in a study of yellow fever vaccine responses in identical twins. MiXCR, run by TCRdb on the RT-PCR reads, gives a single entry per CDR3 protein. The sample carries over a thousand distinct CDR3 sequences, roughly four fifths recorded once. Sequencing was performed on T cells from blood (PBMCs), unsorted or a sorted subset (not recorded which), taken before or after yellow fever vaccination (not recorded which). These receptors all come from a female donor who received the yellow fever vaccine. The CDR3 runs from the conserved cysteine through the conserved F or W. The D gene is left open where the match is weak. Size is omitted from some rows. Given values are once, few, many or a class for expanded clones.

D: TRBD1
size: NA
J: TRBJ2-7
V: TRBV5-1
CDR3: CASSLDGTGVGYEQYF
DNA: TGCGCCAGCAGCTTGGATGGGACAGGGGTGGGTTACGAGCAGTACTTC

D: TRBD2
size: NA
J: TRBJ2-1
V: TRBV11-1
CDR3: CASSLAARRGAMNEQFF
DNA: TGTGCCAGCAGCTTAGCGGCTCGGCGGGGGGCCATGAATGAGCAGTTCTTC

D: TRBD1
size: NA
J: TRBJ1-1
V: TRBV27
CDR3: CASSLQGRGLDTEAFF
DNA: TGTGCCAGCAGTTTACAAGGCAGGGGGCTTGACACTGAAGCTTTCTTT

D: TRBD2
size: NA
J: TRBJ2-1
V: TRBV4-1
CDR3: CASSPRSGGRNEQFF
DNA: TGCGCCAGCAGCCCCCGCTCGGGGGGACGCAATGAGCAGTTCTTC

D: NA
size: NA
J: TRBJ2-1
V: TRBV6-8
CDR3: CASSYSGEGANEQFF
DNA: TGTGCCAGCAGTTACTCGGGGGAAGGAGCGAATGAGCAGTTCTTC

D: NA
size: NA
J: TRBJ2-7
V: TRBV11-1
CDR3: CASSLVPPSSYEQYF
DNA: TGTGCCAGCAGCTTAGTCCCGCCCTCCTCCTACGAGCAGTACTTC

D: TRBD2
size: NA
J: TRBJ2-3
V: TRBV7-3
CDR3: CASSLTGTTSTDTQYF
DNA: TGTGCCAGCAGCTTAACCGGGACTACTAGCACAGATACGCAGTATTTT

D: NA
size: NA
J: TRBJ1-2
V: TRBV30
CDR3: CAWSVRGGTYGYTF
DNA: TGTGCCTGGAGTGTACGGGGAGGGACCTATGGCTACACCTTC

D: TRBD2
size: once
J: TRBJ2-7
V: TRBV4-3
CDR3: CASSQETSGSFHEQYF
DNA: TGCGCCAGCAGCCAAGAGACTAGCGGGAGCTTCCACGAGCAGTACTTC

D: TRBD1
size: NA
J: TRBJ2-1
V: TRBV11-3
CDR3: CASSPRQGAYNEQFF
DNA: TGTGCCAGCAGCCCTCGACAGGGGGCCTACAATGAGCAGTTCTTC

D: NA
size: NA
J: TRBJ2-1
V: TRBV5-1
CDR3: CASTPGTADYNEQFF
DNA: TGCGCCAGCACCCCGGGAACAGCGGACTACAATGAGCAGTTCTTC

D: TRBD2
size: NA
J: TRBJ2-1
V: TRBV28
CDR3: CASTMSGSSYNEQFF
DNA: TGTGCCAGCACGATGAGCGGGAGCTCCTACAATGAGCAGTTCTTC

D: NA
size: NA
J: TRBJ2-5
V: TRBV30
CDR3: CAWSEGRQETQYF
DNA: TGTGCCTGGAGTGAGGGACGGCAAGAGACCCAGTACTTC

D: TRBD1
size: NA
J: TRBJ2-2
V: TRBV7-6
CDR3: CASSPHRTGTGELFF
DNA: TGTGCCAGCAGCCCGCACCGGACAGGCACCGGGGAGCTGTTTTTT

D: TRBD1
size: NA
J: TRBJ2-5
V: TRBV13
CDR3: CASRLGGPAQYF
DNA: TGTGCCAGCAGATTAGGGGGCCCGGCCCAGTACTTC

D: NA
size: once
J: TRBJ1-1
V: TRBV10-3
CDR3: CAISDRTANTEAFF
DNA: TGTGCCATCAGTGATAGGACTGCTAACACTGAAGCTTTCTTT

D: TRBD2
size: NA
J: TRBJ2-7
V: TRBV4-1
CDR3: CASGEGSSYEQYF
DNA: TGCGCCAGCGGGGAGGGAAGCTCCTACGAGCAGTACTTC

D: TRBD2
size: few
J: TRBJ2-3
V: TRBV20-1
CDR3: CSALGLAVDTQYF
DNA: TGCAGTGCCCTCGGACTAGCCGTAGATACGCAGTATTTT

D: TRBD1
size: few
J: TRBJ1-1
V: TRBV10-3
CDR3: CAISTTGGDTEAFF
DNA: TGTGCCATCAGTACCACAGGGGGGGACACTGAAGCTTTCTTT

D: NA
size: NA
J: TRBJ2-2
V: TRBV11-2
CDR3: CASSPGREGLRNTGELFF
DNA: TGTGCCAGCAGCCCCGGACGAGAGGGACTGAGGAACACCGGGGAGCTGTTTTTT

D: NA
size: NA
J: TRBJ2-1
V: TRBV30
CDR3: CAWSSRTGYNEQFF
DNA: TGTGCCTGGAGTTCTAGGACGGGCTACAATGAGCAGTTCTTC

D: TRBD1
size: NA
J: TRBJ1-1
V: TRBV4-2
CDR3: CASSLPTGGNTEAFF
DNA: TGTGCCAGCAGCCTCCCGACAGGGGGGAACACTGAAGCTTTCTTT

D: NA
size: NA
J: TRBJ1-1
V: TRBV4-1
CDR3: CASSPRDLESTEAFF
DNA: TGCGCCAGCAGCCCCCGGGACCTTGAAAGCACTGAAGCTTTCTTT

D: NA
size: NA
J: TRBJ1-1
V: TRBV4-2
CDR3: CASSQWGRANTEAFF
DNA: TGTGCCAGCAGCCAATGGGGCAGGGCGAACACTGAAGCTTTCTTT

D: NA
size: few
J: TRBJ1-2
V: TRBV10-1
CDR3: CASSEGQHGYTF
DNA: TGCGCCAGCAGTGAAGGACAGCATGGCTACACCTTC

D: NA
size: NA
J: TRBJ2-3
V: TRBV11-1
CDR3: CASSPKGPDTQYF
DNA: TGTGCCAGCAGCCCCAAGGGCCCAGATACGCAGTATTTT

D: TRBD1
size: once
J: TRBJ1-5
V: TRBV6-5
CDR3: CASSSGTGFQPQHF
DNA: TGTGCCAGCAGTTCGGGGACAGGGTTTCAGCCCCAGCATTTT

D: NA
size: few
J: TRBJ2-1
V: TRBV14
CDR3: CASSQVTYNEQFF
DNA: TGTGCCAGCAGCCAAGTTACGTACAATGAGCAGTTCTTC

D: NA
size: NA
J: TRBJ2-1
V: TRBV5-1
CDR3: CASSLPGVEQFF
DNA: TGCGCCAGCAGCTTGCCGGGGGTTGAGCAGTTCTTC

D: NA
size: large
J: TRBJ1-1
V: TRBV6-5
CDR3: CASSYSNPGWHTEAFF
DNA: TGTGCCAGCAGTTACTCGAACCCAGGGTGGCATACTGAAGCTTTCTTT

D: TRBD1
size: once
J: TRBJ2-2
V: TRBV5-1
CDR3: CASSETGANTGELFF
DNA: TGCGCCAGCAGCGAAACAGGGGCGAACACCGGGGAGCTGTTTTTT

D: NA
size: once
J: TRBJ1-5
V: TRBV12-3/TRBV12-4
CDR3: CASSFRNNQPQHF
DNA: TGTGCCAGCAGTTTCCGAAACAATCAGCCCCAGCATTTT

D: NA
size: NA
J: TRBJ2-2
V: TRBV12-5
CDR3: CASGPQGGPNTGELFF
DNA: TGTGCTAGTGGTCCCCAGGGGGGCCCCAACACCGGGGAGCTGTTTTTT

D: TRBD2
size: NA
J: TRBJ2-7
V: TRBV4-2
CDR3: CASSQAGGPKLHEQYF
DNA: TGTGCCAGCAGCCAAGCGGGAGGGCCCAAACTCCACGAGCAGTACTTC

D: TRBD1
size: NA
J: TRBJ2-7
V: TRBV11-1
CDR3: CASSLYAGGPYEQYF
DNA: TGTGCCAGCAGCTTATACGCAGGGGGTCCCTACGAGCAGTACTTC

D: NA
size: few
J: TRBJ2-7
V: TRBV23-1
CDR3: CASSPGPGCAEQYF
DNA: TGCGCCAGCAGTCCCGGTCCAGGGTGCGCCGAGCAGTACTTC

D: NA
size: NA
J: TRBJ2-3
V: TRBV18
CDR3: CASSPQVADTQYF
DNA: TGTGCCAGCTCACCACAGGTCGCAGATACGCAGTATTTT

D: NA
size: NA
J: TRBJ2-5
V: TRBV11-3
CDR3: CASSLDAAQETQYF
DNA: TGTGCCAGCAGCTTAGATGCAGCCCAAGAGACCCAGTACTTC

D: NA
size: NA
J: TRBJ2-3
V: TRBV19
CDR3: CASHGEVTDTQYF
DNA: TGTGCCAGCCATGGGGAGGTCACAGATACGCAGTATTTT

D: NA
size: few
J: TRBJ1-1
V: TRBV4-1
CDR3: CASSQDVWGGTEAFF
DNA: TGCGCCAGCAGCCAAGATGTATGGGGTGGCACTGAAGCTTTCTTT

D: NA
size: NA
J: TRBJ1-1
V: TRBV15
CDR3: CATSRAGYGNTEAFF
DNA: TGTGCCACCAGCAGAGCCGGGTATGGGAACACTGAAGCTTTCTTT

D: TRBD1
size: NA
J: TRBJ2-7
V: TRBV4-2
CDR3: CASSQQTGVSEQYF
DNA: TGTGCCAGCAGCCAACAGACAGGGGTGAGTGAGCAGTACTTC

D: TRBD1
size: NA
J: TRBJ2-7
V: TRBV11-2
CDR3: CASSPVTGSYEQYF
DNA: TGTGCCAGCAGCCCCGTGACAGGGTCCTACGAGCAGTACTTC

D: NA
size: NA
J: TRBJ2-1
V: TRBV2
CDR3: CASSEAGSLPYNEQFF
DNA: TGTGCCAGCAGTGAAGCGGGATCCCTACCCTACAATGAGCAGTTCTTC

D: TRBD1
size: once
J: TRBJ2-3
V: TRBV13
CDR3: CASRREQGVADTQYF
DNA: TGTGCCAGCCGCCGCGAACAGGGGGTCGCAGATACGCAGTATTTT

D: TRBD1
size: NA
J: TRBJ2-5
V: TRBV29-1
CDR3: CSAGTWTGRMETQYF
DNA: TGCAGCGCCGGCACTTGGACAGGGAGGATGGAGACCCAGTACTTC

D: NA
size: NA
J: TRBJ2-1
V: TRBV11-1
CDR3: CASSPGYGGPNEQFF
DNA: TGTGCCAGCAGCCCGGGATACGGGGGACCCAATGAGCAGTTCTTC

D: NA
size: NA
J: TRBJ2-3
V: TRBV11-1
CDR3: CASSLLASFADTQYF
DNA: TGTGCCAGCAGCTTACTGGCTTCATTCGCGGATACGCAGTATTTT

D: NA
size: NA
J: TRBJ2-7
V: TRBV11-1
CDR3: CASGRDYYEQYF
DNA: TGTGCCAGCGGCAGGGATTACTACGAGCAGTACTTC

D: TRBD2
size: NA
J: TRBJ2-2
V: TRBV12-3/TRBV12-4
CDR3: CASLESLAGVTLNTGELFF
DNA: TGTGCCAGCCTTGAGTCTCTAGCGGGGGTGACCCTGAACACCGGGGAGCTGTTTTTT

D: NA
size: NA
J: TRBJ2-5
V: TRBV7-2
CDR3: CASSLFRGYQETQYF
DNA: TGTGCCAGCAGCTTATTTCGGGGGTACCAAGAGACCCAGTACTTC